Below, 7 T cell receptor beta chains from the same sample are listed, as sequenced in a study of OX40 agonist ivuxolimab in advanced cancers. Data came from immunoSEQ multiplex PCR; TCRdb stores just in-frame clones and leaves some out. In the table there are 48,000 or so clones, approximately 78% of which are singletons. The input for sequencing was CD4+ or CD8+ T cells sorted from blood, taken in a trial of the OX40 agonist ivuxolimab. The receptors come from an adult with an advanced solid tumor such as melanoma, head and neck, liver or kidney cancer.

The chain has TRBV29-1 and TRBJ2-1; 11 bases fit TRBD2. Germline V gene sequence: CDR1 SQVTM, CDR2 ANQGSEA. The CDR3 spans 15 residues. The junction had 9 bases not matched to a gene; V was cut back by 7 bases and J by 4 bases. As DNA, the CDR3 is TGCAGCGCCCGATCTAGCGGGAGGTTGTACAATGAGCAGTTCTTC. It codes for CSARSSGRLYNEQFF.

This sequence joins TRBV7-9 and TRBJ1-1; D is ambiguous. This CDR3 has 13 residues. Germline V gene data show CDR1 as SEHNR and CDR2 as FQNEAQ (reference sequence). V dropped 3 bases and J dropped 1 base, with 6 bases sitting between them. CDR3 protein: CASSFEGNTEAFF. The CDR3 DNA reads TGTGCCAGCAGCTTCGAAGGGAACACTGAAGCTTTCTTT.

The genes are TRBV9 and TRBJ2-5; 9 positions match TRBD2. From germline, CDR1 is SGDLS and CDR2 YYNGEE. J was trimmed by 2 bases and V by 2 bases; bases with no gene match: 7. The CDR3 is 16 residues long. In DNA, the CDR3 is TGTGCCAGCAGCGTTGGGTGCGGGGGGGGTCAAGAGACCCAGTACTTC. Translation: CASSVGCGGGQETQYF.

The V and J genes are TRBV2 and TRBJ2-7; D gene uncertain. The length of the CDR3 is 14 residues. With 3 bases removed from V and 1 base from J, the gap between germline ends came to 10 bases. Germline CDR1 is SNHLY and CDR2 is FYNNEI. The CDR3 sequence: CASSDYRPSYEQYF. CDR3 DNA sequence: TGTGCCAGCAGTGATTACCGGCCATCCTACGAGCAGTACTTC.

The CDR3 DNA is TGTGCCAGCAGCCAAAAAAGGAGACTAGCCACAGATACGCAGTATTTT. Protein product: CASSQKRRLATDTQYF. The chain employs TRBV14 and TRBJ2-3; 7 bases fit TRBD2. After removal of 2 bases from V and 2 bases from J, the junction contained 7 bases not matched to a gene. There are 16 residues in the CDR3. Germline V gives CDR1 SGHDN, CDR2 FVKESK.

Here the CDR3 reads CSVAGLTGGKLVTEAFF. CDR3 nucleotide sequence: TGCAGCGTTGCGGGCTTGACAGGGGGCAAATTGGTCACTGAAGCTTTCTTT. The chain carries TRBV29-1 and TRBJ1-1; 10 nucleotides line up with TRBD1. The CDR3 contains 17 residues. J was trimmed by 4 bases and V by 4 bases; bases with no gene match: 15. Germline V gene data show CDR1 as SQVTM and CDR2 as ANQGSEA. The full variable domain, its missing parts supplied by reference TRBV29-1 and TRBJ1-1, is SAVISQKPSRDICQRGTSLTIQCQVDSQVTMMFWYRQQPGQSLTLIATANQGSEATYESGFVIDKFPISRPNLTFSTLTVSNMSPEDSSIYLCSVAGLTGGKLVTEAFFGQGTRLTVV.

V is TRBV5-4 and J is TRBJ1-5, with 9 bases identical to TRBD1. The J segment lost 5 bases and the V segment lost 0 bases, leaving 3 bases of the junction unmatched. Per the germline V gene, CDR1 is SGHNT and CDR2 is YYREEE (reference sequence). The CDR3 contains 15 residues. As DNA, the CDR3 is TGTGCCAGCAGCTTGGATGGACAGGGGCATCAGCCCCAGCATTTT. Translating it yields CASSLDGQGHQPQHF.